These 32 T cell receptor beta chains came from one sample sequenced in a study of human T cells and chemical hapten exposure. Described time point: patch test 2, 6 weeks after DPC sensitization. Documented treatment: therapeutic diphenylcyclopropenone sensitization with weekly scalp DPC. TCRdb re-derived calls from the RACE reads in MiXCR, one entry per CDR3 protein. The sample includes 70,000 to 95,000 distinct CDR3 sequences, about 6.6% seen only once; the top ten take 1.3%. This specimen consisted of whole blood, obtained in connection with sensitization to the hapten diphenylcyclopropenone (DPC). The receptors originated from a woman under 40 with alopecia areata. Some clones in this sample may be carry-over from other donors' samples.

This clonotype has a handful of counts. The chain is built from TRBV6-1 and TRBJ1-1; possible D gene TRBD1, 6 bases. Germline V gene data show CDR1 as MNHNS and CDR2 as SASEGT. There are 15 residues in the CDR3. V lost 1 base, J lost 1 base, and 10 bases lay in between. The CDR3 sequence is CASSEDGGANTEAFF. The CDR3 DNA reads as TGTGCCAGCAGTGAAGACGGGGGCGCGAACACTGAAGCTTTCTTT.

This clonotype turned up a few times. V gene TRBV20-1 combines with J gene TRBJ2-5, with D perhaps matching TRBD2 (6 bases). Germline V gene sequence: CDR1 DFQATT, CDR2 SNEGSKA (reference sequence). The V gene lost 3 bases and the J gene lost 5 bases, with 13 bases spanning the gap. The CDR3 has 13 amino acids. As DNA, the CDR3 is TGCAGTGCTAGCGGGGCTGGGAGGGAGACCCAGTACTTC. Translation: CSASGAGRETQYF.

This clonotype was seen ten or more times. This chain connects TRBV6-6 to TRBJ1-5, with a possible D match to TRBD1 (6 bases). The CDR3 is 14 amino acids. V was shortened by 2 bases and J by 2 bases, with 7 bases between the two germline ends. Germline loops: CDR1 MNHNY, CDR2 SVGAGI (reference sequence). The CDR3 DNA follows: TGTGCCAGCAGTTACGCAGGGGGCAATCAGCCCCAGCATTTT. Protein: CASSYAGGNQPQHF.

This clonotype was counted ten times or more. V is TRBV10-3 and J is TRBJ2-3, with unresolved D. The V gene lost 0 bases and the J gene lost 4 bases, with 5 bases spanning the gap. Germline values: CDR1 ENHRY, CDR2 SYGVKD. CDR3 length: 13 residues. The CDR3 loop reads CAISESDADTQYF. In nucleotides, the CDR3 is TGTGCCATCAGTGAGTCCGACGCAGATACGCAGTATTTT.

This chain links TRBV9 with TRBJ2-6; 11 bases fit TRBD1. The CDR3 length is 17 residues. Germline CDR1 is SGDLS and CDR2 is YYNGEE. Germline trimming cut 3 bases from V and 2 bases from J; bases unmatched to any gene: 4. CDR3 DNA sequence: TGTGCCAGCAGCGACCGGACAGGGGGCGCTGGGGCCAACGTCCTGACTTTC. Encoded protein: CASSDRTGGAGANVLTF.

This clonotype came up many times. The chain is built from TRBV6-2 or TRBV6-3 and TRBJ1-5; D is uncertain. Germline values: CDR1 MNHEY, CDR2 SVGEGT. The V gene lost 2 bases and the J gene lost 7 bases, with 12 bases spanning the gap. The CDR3 is 14 amino acids. CDR3 loop: CASSYNGPRQPQHF. The CDR3, as DNA: TGTGCCAGCAGTTACAACGGCCCAAGGCAGCCCCAGCATTTT.

This clonotype occurred many times. The genes are TRBV20-1 and TRBJ2-3, with D perhaps TRBD2 (7 bases). Germline-derived CDR1 and CDR2 are DFQATT and SNEGSKA (reference sequence). V gave up 1 base and J gave up 4 bases, with 12 bases separating them. This CDR3 contains 14 residues. The CDR3 region is CSARAPGGPDTQYF. CDR3 nucleotides: TGCAGTGCTAGAGCTCCCGGGGGGCCAGATACGCAGTATTTT.

Ten or more counts support this clonotype. The chain combines TRBV9 with TRBJ2-2; D is uncertain. Trimming cost V 0 bases and J 4 bases, with 7 bases left between them. CDR1 SGDLS and CDR2 YYNGEE come from the germline V gene. The CDR3 runs 14 residues. CDR3 bases: TGTGCCAGCAGCGTAGGGCAGAGCACCGGGGAGCTGTTTTTT. Translating it yields CASSVGQSTGELFF. The variable domain in full, completed from reference TRBV9 and TRBJ2-2, reads DSGVTQTPKHLITATGQRVTLRCSPRSGDLSVYWYQQSLDQGLQFLIQYYNGEERAKGNILERFSAQQFPDLHSELNLSSLELGDSALYFCASSVGQSTGELFFGEGSRLTVL.

This clonotype has a count of ten or more. V gene TRBV7-2 combines with J gene TRBJ1-5, with D tentatively TRBD1 (5 bases). Deletions cut 1 base from V and 1 base from J, with 8 bases between. CDR3 length: 15 residues. Germline V lookup: CDR1 SGHTA, CDR2 FQGNSA. CDR3 amino acids: CASSLEGFSNQPQHF. CDR3 nucleotide sequence: TGTGCCAGCAGCTTAGAGGGGTTCAGCAATCAGCCCCAGCATTTT.

The chain has TRBV14 and TRBJ1-2; weak D call: TRBD1 (5 bases). Per the germline V gene, CDR1 is SGHDN and CDR2 is FVKESK. Trimming stripped 0 bases from V and 6 bases from J, with 14 bases between. The CDR3 extends over 15 amino acids. As DNA, the CDR3 is TGTGCCAGCAGCCAAGATCGGGCAGGGCTAAATGGCTACACCTTC. It encodes CASSQDRAGLNGYTF.

This chain joins TRBV30 and TRBJ1-6, with TRBD1 identical over 9 bases. Losses at the gene ends were 0 bases for V and 9 bases for J; bases not matched to a gene: 12. CDR1 and CDR2 (germline): GTSNPN, SVGIG (reference sequence). This CDR3 has 17 residues. CDR3 DNA: TGTGCCTGGAGTGTGCGGGGGACAGGGTCGAAGAGTTCACCCCTCCACTTT. This gives the protein CAWSVRGTGSKSSPLHF. Full variable domain (missing parts from reference TRBV30 and TRBJ1-6): SQTIHQWPATLVQPVGSPLSLECTVEGTSNPNLYWYRQAAGRGLQLLFYSVGIGQISSEVPQNLSASRPQDRQFILSSKKLLLSDSGFYLCAWSVRGTGSKSSPLHFGNGTRLTVT.

Ten or more counts support this clonotype. This chain links TRBV2 with TRBJ2-4; tentatively, D is TRBD1 (6 bases). CDR1 and CDR2 (germline): SNHLY, FYNNEI. The CDR3 extends over 15 amino acids. The ends were cut back, 5 bases at V and 2 bases at J, with 13 bases in the middle. This chain's CDR3 is CASSLEGGSKNIQYF. The DNA for the CDR3 is TGTGCCAGCAGTTTGGAAGGGGGATCCAAAAACATTCAGTACTTC.

This clonotype was counted at least ten times. This CDR3 reads CASTRETNTEAFF. CDR3 nucleotide sequence: TGTGCCAGCACCCGAGAAACGAACACTGAAGCTTTCTTT. This chain joins TRBV6-2 or TRBV6-3 and TRBJ1-1; D not certain. V was pared by 7 bases and J by 1 base, with 10 bases between. The CDR3 covers 13 residues. Germline values: CDR1 MNHEY, CDR2 SVGEGT.

This clonotype came up a few times. The CDR3 DNA reads TGCAGTGCTAGATACTTAGCGGGGGGGCCCTACAATGAGCAGTTCTTC. Its translation: CSARYLAGGPYNEQFF. This chain joins TRBV20-1 and TRBJ2-1; 11 positions agree with TRBD2. Germline loops: CDR1 DFQATT, CDR2 SNEGSKA (reference sequence). V lost 2 bases to trimming and J lost 2 bases; unmatched junction nucleotides: 5. The CDR3 covers 16 residues.

This chain uses TRBV29-1 with TRBJ2-1; D gene ambiguous. Germline CDR1 and CDR2: SQVTM and ANQGSEA. CDR3 length: 11 residues. V was shortened by 1 base and J by 7 bases, with 5 bases between the two germline ends. The CDR3 region has the DNA TGCAGCGTTGAAGGGGTGAATGAGCAGTTCTTC. Translating it yields CSVEGVNEQFF.

This clonotype was counted only a few times. The CDR3 region has the DNA TGTGCCTGGAGCGATATCAGGGATCCCTACAATGAGCAGTTCTTC. Amino acids: CAWSDIRDPYNEQFF. The chain links TRBV30 to TRBJ2-1, with D possibly being TRBD1 (5 bases). Germline loops: CDR1 GTSNPN, CDR2 SVGIG (reference sequence). The CDR3 length is 15 residues. The V and J ends lost 3 bases and 2 bases respectively, with 14 bases between them.

This chain connects TRBV7-2 to TRBJ1-6; D call uncertain. CDR1 SGHTA and CDR2 FQGNSA come from the germline V gene. The CDR3 is 14 amino acids. V dropped 5 bases and J dropped 5 bases, with 10 bases sitting between them. The CDR3 loop is CASSQWGNNSPLHF. The CDR3, as DNA: TGTGCCAGCAGCCAATGGGGTAATAATTCACCCCTCCACTTT.

V and J are TRBV5-1 and TRBJ1-1, with D unclear. This CDR3 has 11 amino acids. Germline CDR1 and CDR2: SGHRS and YFSETQ. Trimming stripped 0 bases from V and 3 bases from J, with 0 bases between. The CDR3 loop is CASSLDTEAFF. CDR3 DNA: TGCGCCAGCAGCTTGGACACTGAAGCTTTCTTT.

The rearrangement uses TRBV21-1 and TRBJ1-6. TRBV21-1 constitutes a pseudogene. The CDR3 runs 16 residues. The CDR3 bases are TGTGCCAGCAGCAAAGGACCGCCAGTCAACAATTCACCCCTCCACTTT. It codes for CASSKGPPVNNSPLHF.

In its sample, this clonotype was seen many times. The rearrangement links TRBV6-2 or TRBV6-3 to TRBJ2-3; no firm D call. With 2 bases removed from V and 2 bases from J, the gap between germline ends came to 8 bases. Germline CDR1 and CDR2: MNHEY and SVGEGT. CDR3 length: 14 amino acids. This chain's CDR3 is CASSYPDYTDTQYF. Here the CDR3 DNA reads TGTGCCAGCAGTTACCCGGATTACACAGATACGCAGTATTTT.

The table lists this clonotype with many counts. The V gene is TRBV29-1, the J gene TRBJ1-4; a possible D gene is TRBD1 (5 bases). The CDR3 contains 14 residues. With 3 bases removed from V and 7 bases from J, the gap between germline ends came to 15 bases. Germline V gene sequence: CDR1 SQVTM, CDR2 ANQGSEA. The CDR3 DNA is TGCAGCGTTGATGTTGGGGGGGGAGCTGAAAAACTGTTTTTT. It specifies CSVDVGGGAEKLFF.

In this sample, this clonotype turned up a few times. The CDR3 spells CASSLARERYNEQFF. The CDR3, as DNA: TGTGCCAGCAGCTTAGCGAGAGAGCGATACAATGAGCAGTTCTTC. The gene calls are TRBV7-2 and TRBJ2-1, with no clear D. The V gene's germline CDR1 is SGHTA and CDR2 FQGNSA. The CDR3 totals 15 residues. Trimming removed 0 bases at V and 4 bases at J, with 10 bases between. Full variable domain (remainder filled in from reference TRBV7-2 and TRBJ2-1): GAGVSQSPSNKVTEKGKDVELRCDPISGHTALYWYRQSLGQGLEFLIYFQGNSAPDKSGLPSDRFSAERTGGSVSTLTIQRTQQEDSAVYLCASSLARERYNEQFFGPGTRLTVL.

At least ten counts were recorded for this clonotype. The chain uses TRBV7-2 and TRBJ2-7, with D possibly called TRBD1 or TRBD2 (6 bases each). This CDR3 is 13 amino acids long. CDR1 is SGHTA and CDR2 is FQGNSA in the germline V gene. The germline V and J ends were trimmed by 5 bases and 5 bases, with 13 bases remaining between them. The CDR3 nucleotides read TGTGCCAGCAGCCAGACAGGAGGGCACGAGCAGTACTTC. Translating it yields CASSQTGGHEQYF.

The rearrangement joins TRBV5-1 to TRBJ1-3; the D gene is possibly TRBD1 (5 bases). V lost 4 bases, J lost 4 bases, and 18 bases lay in between. The CDR3 has 16 amino acids. Germline CDR1 SGHRS, CDR2 YFSETQ. CDR3 DNA: TGCGCCAGCAGCGGCGACGGGACTCCAAAGGGAAACACCATATATTTT. It encodes CASSGDGTPKGNTIYF.

This clonotype was picked up many times. The V and J genes are TRBV6-6 and TRBJ2-5; 14 nucleotides line up with TRBD2. The CDR3 extends over 18 amino acids. Trimming cost V 4 bases and J 4 bases; bases outside gene matches: 11. Germline V CDR1 and CDR2: MNHNY, SVGAGI (reference sequence). CDR3 residues: CASSWGLAGASDRETQYF. The CDR3 DNA is TGTGCCAGCAGTTGGGGACTAGCGGGGGCCTCCGACCGAGAGACCCAGTACTTC.

This clonotype came up many times. The chain recombines TRBV10-3 with TRBJ2-2; the match to TRBD2 covers 14 bases. The CDR3 totals 17 residues. V shed 6 bases and J 0 bases; nucleotides not matched to a gene: 3. Germline V lookup: CDR1 ENHRY, CDR2 SYGVKD. Here the CDR3 reads CAIRGLAGATNTGELFF. Here the CDR3 DNA reads TGTGCCATCAGGGGACTAGCGGGGGCCACGAACACCGGGGAGCTGTTTTTT.

This clonotype was counted at least ten times. V and J are TRBV5-1 and TRBJ2-1, with a weak D call TRBD2 (7 bases). V lost 0 bases and J lost 5, with 12 bases in between. The V gene's germline CDR1 is SGHRS and CDR2 YFSETQ. The CDR3 runs 15 residues. The CDR3 sequence: CASSLDGGPNNEQFF. The DNA of the CDR3 is TGCGCCAGCAGCTTGGACGGGGGGCCTAACAATGAGCAGTTCTTC.

This clonotype was observed at least ten times. The rearrangement joins TRBV7-9 to TRBJ2-7; D tentatively reads TRBD1 or TRBD2 (5 bases each). V lost 5 bases, J lost 0 bases, and 14 bases lay in between. This CDR3 is 15 amino acids long. In germline, CDR1 is SEHNR, CDR2 FQNEAQ (reference sequence). For the CDR3, the DNA is TGTGCCAGCAGCCCAGGGACCGCAAGCTCCTACGAGCAGTACTTC. Protein: CASSPGTASSYEQYF.

This clonotype was recorded many times. The chain joins TRBV6-5 to TRBJ1-1; D is unclear. The CDR3 covers 13 residues. Per germline, CDR1 MNHEY and CDR2 SVGAGI. V lost 0 bases, J lost 1 base, and 3 bases lay in between. CDR3 sequence: CASSYSANTEAFF. Here the CDR3 DNA reads TGTGCCAGCAGTTACTCTGCGAACACTGAAGCTTTCTTT.

This clonotype was found many times. Germline is not matched at one junction end, which may reflect a read error. The J gene is TRBJ1-1, the V gene TRBV20-1, with D uncertain. This CDR3 contains 13 residues. Germline CDR1 reads DFQATT; CDR2 reads SNEGSKA (reference sequence). CDR3 amino acids: CSARDNLNTEAFF. The DNA of the CDR3 is TGCAGTGCTAGAGATAATCTGAATACTGAAGCTTTCTTT.

Only a few counts were recorded for this clonotype. V is TRBV6-6 and J is TRBJ1-6; possible D gene TRBD1, 6 bases. CDR3 size: 15 residues. Trimming took 4 bases from V and 11 from J, leaving 18 bases between them. From germline, CDR1 is MNHNY and CDR2 SVGAGI (reference sequence). Written as DNA, the CDR3 is TGTGCCAGCAGTTCCGACAGGCCCTGGGGTGCACCCCTCCACTTT. This codes for CASSSDRPWGAPLHF.

This clonotype was seen at least ten times. The chain combines TRBV6-5 with TRBJ1-6; D is undetermined. V was clipped by 2 bases and J by 6 bases, with 8 bases between them. The CDR3 sequence is 14 residues long. The germline V gene encodes CDR1 MNHEY and CDR2 SVGAGI. The CDR3 DNA reads TGTGCCAGCAGTTACGGCTTGGCTAATTCACCCCTCCACTTT. Translating it yields CASSYGLANSPLHF.